This T cell receptor (beta chain) was identified during a study of shared clonotypes between healthy human individuals. Original handling: From ImmunoSEQ came sequences covering only the junction and carrying no quality scores, so filtering differed. The data were produced by immunoSEQ multiplex PCR, yet TCRdb's version contains in-frame clones alone and is incomplete. That table supplies the V and J calls and clone size; D and trimming were determined from the DNA. The sample lists about 1.5 million clones; around 98% were seen once. Whole-study results and caveats: In general, naive subsets displayed greater estimated richness than memory subsets did. Clonotypes shared by all four sorted-subset donors had higher generation probabilities than non-shared clonotypes.

The CDR3 spans 17 residues. Trimming took 7 bases from V and 0 from J, leaving 18 bases between them. Germline CDR1 is WSHSY and CDR2 is SAAADI. A word on this clone: Its antigen is as yet unknown.

The chain has TRBV10-2 and TRBJ2-2; either TRBD1 or TRBD2 may supply D (5 bases each). The sequenced sample consisted of naive CD4+ T cells sorted from blood. The subset denotes: CD45RA+ positively selected. The sequence came from a man under 40 in good health. DNA for the CDR3: TGCGCCAGCACCAAGCAGCTGGGGACGGCGAACACCGGGGAGCTGTTTTTT. It codes for CASTKQLGTANTGELFF.